The clone carrying this TCR beta chain was counted between two and nine times. Its antigen is unknown. The PCR employed 60 Vbeta primers together with 13 Jbeta primers. This table comes from immunoSEQ multiplex PCR, and its TCRdb copy is limited to in-frame clones, with some not included. The data hold roughly 130,000 clones, with roughly 73% observed a single time. The sample belongs to a study of cytomegalovirus exposure and HLA in healthy donors. Whole-study context: Previous work identified roughly 110 million unique TCR beta sequences from around 200 million T cells.

Findings and limits, study-wide: Reports credit the classifier with highly specific, highly sensitive diagnosis of cytomegalovirus status. Presence/absence comparisons presumed near-even sequencing depth among donors. A missense variant in DCLRE1C was later tied to TCR beta V- and J-gene trimming.

Germline V gene lookup returns CDR1 SQVTM and CDR2 ANQGSEA. V trimming: 7 bases; J trimming: 6 bases; junction bases outside the gene matches: 8. The CDR3 totals 13 residues. This sequence was found in a woman aged 40 to 55 in good health and CMV-seronegative. The chain is built from TRBV29-1 and TRBJ1-4; 7 nucleotides agree with TRBD1. The sample taken for sequencing was PBMCs. The DNA of the CDR3 is TGCAGCGCGCGACAGGGCTCGGATGAAAAACTGTTTTTT. Encoded protein: CSARQGSDEKLFF.